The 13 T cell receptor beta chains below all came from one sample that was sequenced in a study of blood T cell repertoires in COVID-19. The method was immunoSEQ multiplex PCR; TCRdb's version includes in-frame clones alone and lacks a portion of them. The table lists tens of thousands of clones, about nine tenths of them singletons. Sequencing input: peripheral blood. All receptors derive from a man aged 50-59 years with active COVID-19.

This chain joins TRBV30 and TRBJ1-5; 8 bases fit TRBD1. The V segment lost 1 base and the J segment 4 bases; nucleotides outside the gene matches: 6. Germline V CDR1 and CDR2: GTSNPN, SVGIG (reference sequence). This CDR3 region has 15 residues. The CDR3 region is CAWSDPGQGNQPQHF. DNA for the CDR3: TGTGCCTGGAGTGACCCCGGACAGGGAAATCAGCCCCAGCATTTT.

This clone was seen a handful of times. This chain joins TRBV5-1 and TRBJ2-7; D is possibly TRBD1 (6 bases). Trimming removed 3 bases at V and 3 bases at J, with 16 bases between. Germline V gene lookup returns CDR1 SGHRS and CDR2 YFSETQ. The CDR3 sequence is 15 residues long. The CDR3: CASSSNQGMLYEQYF. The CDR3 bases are TGCGCCAGCAGCTCAAATCAGGGGATGCTCTACGAGCAGTACTTC. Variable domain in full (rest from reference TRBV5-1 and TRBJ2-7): KAGVTQTPRYLIKTRGQQVTLSCSPISGHRSVSWYQQTPGQGLQFLFEYFSETQRNKGNFPGRFSGRQFSNSRSEMNVSTLELGDSALYLCASSSNQGMLYEQYFGPGTRLTVT.

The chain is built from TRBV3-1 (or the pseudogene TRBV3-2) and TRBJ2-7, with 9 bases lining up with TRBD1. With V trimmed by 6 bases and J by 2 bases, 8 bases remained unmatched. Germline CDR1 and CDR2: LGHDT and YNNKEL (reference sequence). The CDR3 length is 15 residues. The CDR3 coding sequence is TGTGCCAGCAGAGGGAGGGGGACAGGGCCCTACGAGCAGTACTTC. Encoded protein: CASRGRGTGPYEQYF.

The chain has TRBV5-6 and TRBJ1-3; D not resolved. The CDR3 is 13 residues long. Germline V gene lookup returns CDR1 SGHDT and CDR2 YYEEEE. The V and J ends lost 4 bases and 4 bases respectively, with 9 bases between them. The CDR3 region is CASSIEQGNTIYF. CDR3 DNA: TGTGCCAGCAGCATCGAACAGGGAAACACCATATATTTT. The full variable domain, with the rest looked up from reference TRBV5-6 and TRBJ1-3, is DAGVTQSPTHLIKTRGQQVTLRCSPKSGHDTVSWYQQALGQGPQFIFQYYEEEERQRGNFPDRFSGHQFPNYSSELNVNALLLGDSALYLCASSIEQGNTIYFGEGSWLTVV.

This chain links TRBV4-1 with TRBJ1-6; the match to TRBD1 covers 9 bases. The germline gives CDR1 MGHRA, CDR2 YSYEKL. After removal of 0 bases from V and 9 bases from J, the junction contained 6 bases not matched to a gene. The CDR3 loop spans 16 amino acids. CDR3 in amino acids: CASSQEGGTGISPLHF. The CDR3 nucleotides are TGCGCCAGCAGCCAAGAAGGGGGGACAGGGATTTCACCCCTCCACTTT.

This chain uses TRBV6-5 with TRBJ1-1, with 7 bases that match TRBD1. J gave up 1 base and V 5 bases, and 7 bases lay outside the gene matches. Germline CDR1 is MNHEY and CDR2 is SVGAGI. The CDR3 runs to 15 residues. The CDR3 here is CASSRLGGGNTEAFF. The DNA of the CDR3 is TGTGCCAGCAGTCGACTAGGGGGCGGGAACACTGAAGCTTTCTTT.

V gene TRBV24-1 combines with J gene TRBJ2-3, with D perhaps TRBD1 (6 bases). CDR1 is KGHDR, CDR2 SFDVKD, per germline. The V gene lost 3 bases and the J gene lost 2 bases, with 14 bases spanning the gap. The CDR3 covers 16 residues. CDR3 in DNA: TGTGCCACCAGTGATCACGGACAGACGAACACAGATACGCAGTATTTT. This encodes CATSDHGQTNTDTQYF.

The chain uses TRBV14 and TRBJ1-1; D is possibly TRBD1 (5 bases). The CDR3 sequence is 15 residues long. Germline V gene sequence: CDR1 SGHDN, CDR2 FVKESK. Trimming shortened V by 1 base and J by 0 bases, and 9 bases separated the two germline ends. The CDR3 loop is CASSQGGGVNTEAFF. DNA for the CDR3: TGTGCCAGCAGCCAAGGTGGAGGGGTGAACACTGAAGCTTTCTTT.

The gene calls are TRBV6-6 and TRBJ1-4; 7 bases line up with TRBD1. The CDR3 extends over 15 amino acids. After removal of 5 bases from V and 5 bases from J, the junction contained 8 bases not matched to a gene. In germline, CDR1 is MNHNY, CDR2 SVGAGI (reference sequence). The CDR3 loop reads CASSPRGQTNEKLFF. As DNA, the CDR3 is TGTGCCAGCAGTCCACGGGGACAGACCAATGAAAAACTGTTTTTT.

The CDR3 sequence: CASSRAGDGSTNEKLFF. The CDR3 DNA is TGCGCCAGCAGCCGTGCAGGGGATGGATCAACTAATGAAAAACTGTTTTTT. The V gene is TRBV5-1, the J gene TRBJ1-4; D perhaps matches TRBD1 (6 bases). This CDR3 region has 17 residues. Germline values: CDR1 SGHRS, CDR2 YFSETQ. V lost 4 bases and J 0 bases, leaving 16 bases between the germline ends.

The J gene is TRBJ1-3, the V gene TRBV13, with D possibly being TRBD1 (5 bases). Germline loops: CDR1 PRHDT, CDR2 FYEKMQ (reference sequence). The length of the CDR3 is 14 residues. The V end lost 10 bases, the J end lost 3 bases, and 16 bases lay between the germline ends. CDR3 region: CATLRGRVGNTIYF. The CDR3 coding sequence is TGTGCCACCCTCCGCGGCAGGGTTGGAAACACCATATATTTT.

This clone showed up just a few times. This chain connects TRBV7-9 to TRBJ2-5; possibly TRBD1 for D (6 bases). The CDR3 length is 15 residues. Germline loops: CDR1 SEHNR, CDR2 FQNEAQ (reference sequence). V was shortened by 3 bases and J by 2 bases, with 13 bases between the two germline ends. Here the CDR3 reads CASSFGQGHQETQYF. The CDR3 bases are TGTGCCAGCAGCTTCGGGCAGGGACATCAAGAGACCCAGTACTTC.

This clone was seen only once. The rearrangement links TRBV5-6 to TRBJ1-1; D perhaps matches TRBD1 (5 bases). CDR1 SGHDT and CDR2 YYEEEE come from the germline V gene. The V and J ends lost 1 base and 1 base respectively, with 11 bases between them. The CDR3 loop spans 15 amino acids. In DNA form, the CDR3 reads TGTGCCAGCAGCTTGATCGACAGTAAGAACACTGAAGCTTTCTTT. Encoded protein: CASSLIDSKNTEAFF.